This T cell receptor (beta chain) was sequenced in a study of blood T cell repertoires in COVID-19. V lost 5 bases, J lost 12 bases, and 10 bases stayed unmatched. Germline V gene lookup returns CDR1 LNHDA and CDR2 SQIVND (reference sequence). This CDR3 has 15 residues. The data were produced by immunoSEQ multiplex PCR, yet TCRdb's version contains in-frame clones alone and is incomplete. There are over 130,000 clones in the sample; about 85% occur only once, and around 2.3% lies in the top ten. The clonotype was recovered from a human donor with COVID-19, enrolled during active disease. The donor label of this sample is uncertain. The chain joins TRBV19 to TRBJ2-1; 13 bases agree with TRBD2. Sequenced input: peripheral blood. The CDR3 loop is CASSPGTSGIKVQFF. The CDR3 bases are TGTGCCAGTAGTCCCGGGACTAGCGGGATTAAAGTGCAGTTCTTC.